The sequence of this T cell receptor (beta chain) was determined in a study of response to subunit inactivated influenza vaccine. Regarding the study as a whole: T cells newly recruited by each seasonal influenza vaccination are few, the authors suggested.

Trimming removed 5 bases from V and 5 bases from J, with 15 bases in between. Germline values: CDR1 SEHNR, CDR2 FQNEAQ (reference sequence). This CDR3 has 15 amino acids. MiXCR was run by TCRdb on the RT-PCR reads, yielding one entry per CDR3 protein. The sample records 450,000 to 550,000 distinct CDR3 sequences, about 25% being singletons. Comments on this clonotype: Its matching antigen is unknown.

This sequence joins TRBV7-9 and TRBJ1-4; the D gene is possibly TRBD1 (6 bases). The origin of this receptor is a man between 50 and 59 years old who received an inactivated influenza vaccine. This specimen consisted of CD4+ T cells sorted from PBMCs, obtained about 5 days after vaccination. CDR3 sequence reads: CASSLYREWNEKLFF. CDR3 coding DNA: TGTGCCAGCAGCCTCTACAGGGAGTGGAATGAAAAACTGTTTTTT.